This T cell receptor beta chain derives from a study of T cell repertoires in cytomegalovirus infection. Study-level background: From public TCR beta signatures came an indication of both CMV infection and matching HLA type.

One entry per CDR3 protein results from TCRdb running MiXCR on the reads. Among more than 200,000 distinct CDR3 sequences listed, around 9% were seen once. This clonotype was observed many times. What it binds is unknown. The CDR3 contains 13 residues. J lost 7 bases, V lost 5 bases, and 6 bases had no gene match. CDR1 and CDR2 from the germline V gene are SGHAT and FQDESV (reference sequence). Whole-study results and caveats: Summed public TCR beta family frequency identified CMV carriers bearing the relevant HLA. What dominated the ex vivo response were HLA-C-restricted CMV-specific TCR beta clonotypes.

This clonotype was obtained from a human donor in good health (CMV status not recorded). Some clones in this sample may be carry-over from other donors' samples. The chain employs TRBV11-1 and TRBJ1-1; 8 nucleotides align to TRBD1. The sample comprised PBMCs. CDR3 sequence: CASSRRTGLEAFF. In nucleotides, the CDR3 is TGTGCCAGCAGCCGACGGACAGGGCTTGAAGCTTTCTTT. The whole variable domain, remainder taken from reference TRBV11-1 and TRBJ1-1, is EAEVAQSPRYKITEKSQAVAFWCDPISGHATLYWYRQILGQGPELLVQFQDESVVDDSQLPKDRFSAERLKGVDSTLKIQPAELGDSAMYLCASSRRTGLEAFFGQGTRLTVV.